One and the same sample provided the 26 T cell receptor beta chains below, sequenced in a study of T-cell memory formation after mild COVID-19. TCRdb ran MiXCR on the 5' RACE reads and lists one entry per CDR3 protein. The table shows 300,000 to 400,000 distinct CDR3 sequences, with roughly an eighth occurring only once. Source material: PBMCs or a T cell subset sorted from them (not recorded which). Receptors were obtained from a man aged 18 to 35 who had mild COVID-19 (a few samples of this study predate the infection). Cell type and time point are not known.

In this sample, this clonotype turned up a few times. This chain connects TRBV28 to TRBJ2-2; 8 bases line up with TRBD1. After removal of 8 bases from V and 5 bases from J, the junction contained 7 bases not matched to a gene. There are 14 residues in the CDR3. Germline V gives CDR1 MDHEN, CDR2 SYDVKM. The CDR3 nucleotides are TGTGCCAGCGACGGACAGGGTGGGACCGGGGAGCTGTTTTTT. It encodes CASDGQGGTGELFF.

This clonotype was found a few times. The V and J genes are TRBV6-1 and TRBJ2-7; 11 bases are a match to TRBD1. Per the germline V gene, CDR1 is MNHNS and CDR2 is SASEGT. The CDR3 spans 15 residues. Trimming removed 4 bases from V and 4 bases from J; junction bases left unmatched: 6. The CDR3 loop reads CASSGWRDRGYEQYV. For the CDR3, the DNA is TGTGCCAGCAGTGGGTGGCGGGACAGGGGGTACGAGCAGTACGTC.

CDR3 in DNA: TGTGCCAGTAGCTACGGGACAGCGCTGGTGTATAGCAATCAGCCCCAGCATTTT. Translated, it gives CASSYGTALVYSNQPQHF. The chain links TRBV19 to TRBJ1-5; 7 nucleotides match TRBD1. This CDR3 comprises 18 residues. The V and J ends lost 6 bases and 0 bases, in that order; junction bases with no gene match: 14. Germline V gives CDR1 LNHDA, CDR2 SQIVND (reference sequence).

This clonotype occurred many times. V is TRBV5-6 and J is TRBJ2-7; TRBD2 agrees at 8 bases. The length of the CDR3 is 13 residues. Germline lookup yields CDR1 SGHDT and CDR2 YYEEEE. V shed 1 base, J shed 7 bases, and the junction held 4 bases outside the gene matches. The CDR3 DNA follows: TGTGCCAGCAGCTTGCTAGCGGGCGGGGAGCAGTACGTC. It encodes CASSLLAGGEQYV.

The chain carries TRBV4-1 and TRBJ2-3; tentatively, D is TRBD1 or TRBD2 (6 bases each). The germline gives CDR1 MGHRA, CDR2 YSYEKL. Trimming took 0 bases from V and 4 from J, leaving 11 bases between them. The CDR3 has 15 residues. The CDR3 DNA reads as TGCGCCAGCAGCCAAGATCCGGGGGCCCCAGATACGCAGTATTTT. It specifies CASSQDPGAPDTQYF.

This clonotype was observed a handful of times. The chain has TRBV29-1 and TRBJ2-7, with 7 nucleotides matching TRBD1. V gave up 6 bases and J gave up 5 bases; unmatched junction bases: 7. The V gene's germline CDR1 is SQVTM and CDR2 ANQGSEA. This CDR3 has 12 amino acids. For the CDR3, the DNA is TGCAGCGTGGTAAGAGACAGGGACGAGCAGTACTTC. This translates into CSVVRDRDEQYF.

Many counts were recorded for this clonotype. V is TRBV20-1 and J is TRBJ1-5, with unresolved D. Trimming took 5 bases from V and 4 from J, leaving 12 bases between them. The germline V gene has CDR1 DFQATT and CDR2 SNEGSKA (reference sequence). The CDR3 contains 13 residues. The CDR3 coding sequence is TGCAGTGCTGGAAGTGGTGGGAATCAGCCCCAGCATTTT. It encodes CSAGSGGNQPQHF.

V and J are TRBV9 and TRBJ1-6; a possible D gene is TRBD1 (6 bases). In germline, CDR1 is SGDLS, CDR2 YYNGEE. Trimming stripped 5 bases from V and 6 bases from J, with 12 bases between. The length of the CDR3 is 14 residues. The CDR3 DNA follows: TGTGCCAGCAGGGGCAACAGGGTTAATTCACCCCTCCACTTT. This gives the protein CASRGNRVNSPLHF.

This clonotype appeared a few times. V usage is TRBV7-2 and J usage is TRBJ2-1; 11 nucleotides agree with TRBD1. Germline CDR1 SGHTA, CDR2 FQGNSA. J gave up 2 bases and V 5 bases, and 5 bases lay outside the gene matches. The CDR3 totals 16 residues. CDR3: CASSPRTGGAYNEQFF. The CDR3 coding sequence is TGTGCCAGCAGCCCGCGGACAGGGGGCGCCTACAATGAGCAGTTCTTC.

This clonotype was counted only a few times. This chain links TRBV12-3 or TRBV12-4 with TRBJ1-3; weak D call: TRBD1 (5 bases). V was trimmed by 4 bases and J by 3 bases, leaving 7 bases between them. This CDR3 has 13 residues. The CDR3 DNA sequence: TGTGCCAGCAGTTGGGGGTTTGGAAACACCATATATTTT. Amino acids: CASSWGFGNTIYF.

This clonotype was counted only a few times. This sequence joins TRBV4-1 and TRBJ1-5, with TRBD1 matching 9 bases. Germline CDR1 MGHRA, CDR2 YSYEKL. Trimming cost V 5 bases and J 1 base; bases outside gene matches: 6. The CDR3 has 16 amino acids. CDR3 in DNA: TGCGCCAGCAGCTTATCCGGGACAGGGAGCAATCAGCCCCAGCATTTT. Amino acid sequence: CASSLSGTGSNQPQHF.

This clonotype was recorded many times. The V call is TRBV18, the J call TRBJ2-1, with unresolved D. CDR1 KGHSH and CDR2 LQKENI come from the germline V gene. V lost 6 bases and J lost 9, with 15 bases in between. The CDR3 covers 13 residues. CDR3 coding DNA: TGTGCCAGCTCCCCCAGTGGCGAGCTTGAGCAGTTCTTC. Translated, it gives CASSPSGELEQFF. The full variable domain, with the rest looked up from reference TRBV18 and TRBJ2-1, is NAGVMQNPRHLVRRRGQEARLRCSPMKGHSHVYWYRQLPEEGLKFMVYLQKENIIDESGMPKERFSAEFPKEGPSILRIQQVVRGDSAAYFCASSPSGELEQFFGPGTRLTVL.

The chain's CDR3 is CASSPRQGVYGYTF. The CDR3 nucleotides are TGTGCCAGCAGCCCCCGACAGGGGGTTTATGGCTACACCTTC. J is TRBJ1-2 and V is TRBV7-9; the match to TRBD1 covers 9 bases. The CDR3 runs 14 residues. J was trimmed by 5 bases and V by 5 bases; bases with no gene match: 6. Germline values: CDR1 SEHNR, CDR2 FQNEAQ (reference sequence).

There are a few counts of this clonotype. V gene TRBV7-9 combines with J gene TRBJ1-2; D is uncertain. The CDR3 is 14 residues long. CDR1 and CDR2 from the germline V gene are SEHNR and FQNEAQ (reference sequence). The V end lost 5 bases, the J end lost 4 bases, and 14 bases lay between the germline ends. The CDR3 nucleotides are TGTGCCAGCAGCCCGTCTCCGGGAGCCTATGGCTACACCTTC. It encodes CASSPSPGAYGYTF. Supplemented by reference TRBV7-9 and TRBJ1-2, the full variable domain reads DTGVSQNPRHKITKRGQNVTFRCDPISEHNRLYWYRQTLGQGPEFLTYFQNEAQLEKSRLLSDRFSAERPKGSFSTLEIQRTEQGDSAMYLCASSPSPGAYGYTFGSGTRLTVV.

The chain is built from TRBV7-9 and TRBJ2-5; 12 positions match TRBD2. Germline lookup yields CDR1 SEHNR and CDR2 FQNEAQ (reference sequence). Trimming at V came to 5 bases and at J to 1 base, leaving 17 bases not matched to a gene. This CDR3 comprises 20 residues. The CDR3, as DNA: TGTGCCAGCAGCCCCCTCTTGAGACTAGCGGGGGAACACTCCCAAGAGACCCAGTACTTC. It codes for CASSPLLRLAGEHSQETQYF.

The sample holds many counts of this clonotype. Here the CDR3 reads CASSRQGIDGELFF. The CDR3 bases are TGTGCCAGCAGCCGACAGGGTATAGACGGGGAGCTGTTTTTT. The rearrangement links TRBV7-3 to TRBJ2-2; 7 bases line up with TRBD1. The CDR3 contains 14 residues. Germline CDR1 SGHTA, CDR2 FQGTGA. V lost 5 bases to trimming and J lost 7 bases; unmatched junction nucleotides: 7. The complete variable domain, with remaining parts taken from reference TRBV7-3 and TRBJ2-2, reads GAGVSQTPSNKVTEKGKYVELRCDPISGHTALYWYRQSLGQGPEFLIYFQGTGAADDSGLPNDRFFAVRPEGSVSTLKIQRTERGDSAVYLCASSRQGIDGELFFGEGSRLTVL.

The chain employs TRBV20-1 and TRBJ2-2; no clear D gene. Germline V gives CDR1 DFQATT, CDR2 SNEGSKA (reference sequence). Trimming shortened V by 5 bases and J by 6 bases, and 13 bases separated the two germline ends. This CDR3 has 13 residues. CDR3 sequence (DNA): TGCAGTGCTCAATACCTAACATCCGGGGAGCTGTTTTTT. This translates into CSAQYLTSGELFF.

This clonotype was counted at least ten times. In nucleotides, the CDR3 is TGTGCCAGCAGTTACTCATACAGGGGATCGAGTTCGATCCACTTT. It encodes CASSYSYRGSSSIHF. This chain joins TRBV6-6 and TRBJ1-6; 7 bases agree with TRBD1. The trim removed 0 bases at V and 17 bases at J, leaving 13 bases unmatched. The CDR3 is made up of 15 amino acids. Looked up from germline, CDR1 is MNHNY and CDR2 is SVGAGI (reference sequence).

The chain has TRBV6-5 and TRBJ2-7, with a tentative D call TRBD2 (6 bases). V lost 0 bases and J lost 3, with 15 bases in between. Germline V gene sequence: CDR1 MNHEY, CDR2 SVGAGI. This CDR3 spans 16 amino acids. The CDR3 DNA reads TGTGCCAGCAGTTACTCGTCTGCCCGGAGGGGCTACGAGCAGTACTTC. Translating gives CASSYSSARRGYEQYF.

This clonotype has more than one count but fewer than ten. The V gene is TRBV7-9, the J gene TRBJ2-1; the D is unclear. V lost 6 bases to trimming and J lost 5 bases, with 5 bases between them. Germline V CDR1 and CDR2: SEHNR, FQNEAQ (reference sequence). This CDR3 is built from 11 residues. CDR3 sequence reads: CASRQNNEQFF. In DNA, the CDR3 is TGTGCCAGCAGGCAAAACAATGAGCAGTTCTTC.

The chain is built from TRBV20-1 and TRBJ2-1, with TRBD2 matching over 9 bases. The CDR3 covers 13 residues. V dropped 4 bases and J dropped 4; count of bases not matched to a gene: 2. Germline assignment: CDR1 DFQATT and CDR2 SNEGSKA (reference sequence). CDR3 in DNA: TGCAGTGCTAATAGCGGGGGATACAATGAGCAGTTCTTC. Amino acid sequence: CSANSGGYNEQFF.

The CDR3 nucleotides read TGCGCCAGCAGCCGACGGTCCTACAATGAGCAGTTCTTC. This codes for CASSRRSYNEQFF. This chain uses TRBV4-3 with TRBJ2-1; unclear D gene. Germline V gene data show CDR1 as LGHNA and CDR2 as YSLEER. This CDR3 comprises 13 residues. Trimming pared 4 bases from V and 1 base from J, leaving 5 bases between.

This clonotype was counted between two and nine times. The chain joins TRBV7-8 to TRBJ2-5, with 9 bases that match TRBD1. Germline V gene data show CDR1 as SGHVS and CDR2 as FQNEAQ. Trimming took 5 bases from V and 5 from J; bases not matched to a gene: 12. The CDR3 is 16 amino acids. In DNA form, the CDR3 reads TGTGCCAGCAGCCCCGGATCCTACAGGGGGCCGGAGACCCAGTACTTC. It codes for CASSPGSYRGPETQYF.

This clonotype was counted between two and nine times. The J gene is TRBJ2-7, the V gene TRBV4-2; D gene uncertain. The CDR3 runs to 13 residues. Deletions cut 1 base from V and 3 bases from J, with 7 bases between. In germline, CDR1 is LGHNA, CDR2 YNFKEQ. The CDR3 spells CASSQVPGYEQYF. In nucleotides, the CDR3 is TGTGCCAGCAGCCAAGTCCCCGGCTACGAGCAGTACTTC.

This clonotype occurred a few times. The chain employs TRBV12-3 or TRBV12-4 and TRBJ2-5; D might be TRBD2 (6 bases). Trimming removed 3 bases from V and 4 bases from J, with 9 bases in between. This CDR3 region has 13 residues. DNA of the CDR3: TGTGCCAGCAGTTTTGGGAGGAGAGAGACCCAGTACTTC. It specifies CASSFGRRETQYF.

This clonotype was found many times. The V and J genes are TRBV12-3 or TRBV12-4 and TRBJ1-3; TRBD1 is a possible D gene (6 bases). The CDR3 has 13 amino acids. The ends were cut back, 6 bases at V and 5 bases at J, with 11 bases in the middle. CDR3 DNA: TGTGCCAGCAGCGAAGGACAGAGAAACACCATATATTTT. Translating gives CASSEGQRNTIYF.